The next 30 T cell receptor beta chains were all read from a single sample in a study of blood T cell repertoires in COVID-19. Assay: immunoSEQ multiplex PCR; the TCRdb copy retains only in-frame clones and omits some. Of around 70,000 clones in the sample, about 82% are singletons; the top ten hold 3.5% to 5%. The specimen was peripheral blood. The receptors originated from a man in his forties or fifties with acute or convalescent COVID-19.

V usage is TRBV30 and J usage is TRBJ1-2; D perhaps matches TRBD1 (5 bases). Trimming pared 2 bases from V and 4 bases from J, leaving 17 bases between. The CDR3 totals 15 residues. Germline CDR1 reads GTSNPN; CDR2 reads SVGIG (reference sequence). Written as DNA, the CDR3 is TGTGCCTGGAGTCCCCCGGCAGGGCGAGGCTATGGCTACACCTTC. It specifies CAWSPPAGRGYGYTF.

This clone was counted a few times. This rearrangement joins TRBV10-3 to TRBJ2-1, with 9 bases fitting TRBD2. CDR3 length equals 14 residues. CDR1 ENHRY and CDR2 SYGVKD come from the germline V gene. V shed 6 bases, J shed 4 bases, and the junction held 4 bases outside the gene matches. Here the CDR3 DNA reads TGTGCCATCAGAGAACTAGCGGGTTACAATGAGCAGTTCTTC. Amino acid sequence: CAIRELAGYNEQFF.

The chain joins TRBV7-9 to TRBJ1-3, with TRBD1 matching over 10 bases. CDR3 size: 17 residues. The ends lost 6 bases at V and 4 bases at J; junction bases unmatched: 12. The germline gives CDR1 SEHNR, CDR2 FQNEAQ (reference sequence). The CDR3 here is CASSFGTGALEGNTIYF. DNA of the CDR3: TGTGCCAGCAGTTTTGGGACAGGGGCCCTCGAGGGAAACACCATATATTTT.

The chain carries TRBV7-9 and TRBJ1-1; 9 bases line up with TRBD1. The CDR3 is 18 amino acids. Germline V gene data show CDR1 as SEHNR and CDR2 as FQNEAQ (reference sequence). J gave up 3 bases and V 2 bases, and 13 bases lay outside the gene matches. CDR3 sequence (DNA): TGTGCCAGCAGCTTACACGTGGTGGGACAGGGCATGCACACTGAAGCTTTCTTT. It translates to CASSLHVVGQGMHTEAFF.

V is TRBV19 and J is TRBJ2-1; the D gene is possibly TRBD2 (5 bases). The germline V and J ends were trimmed by 10 bases and 4 bases, with 17 bases remaining between them. The CDR3 sequence is 14 residues long. Germline CDR1 and CDR2: LNHDA and SQIVND (reference sequence). The CDR3 DNA follows: TGTGCCACCCGGGATGTGCGGGCGTACAATGAGCAGTTCTTC. Protein product: CATRDVRAYNEQFF.

This rearrangement joins TRBV15 to TRBJ2-1, with TRBD1 matching over 12 bases. Looked up from germline, CDR1 is LNHNV and CDR2 is YYDKDF (reference sequence). There are 16 residues in the CDR3. V dropped 5 bases and J dropped 4; count of bases not matched to a gene: 6. The CDR3, as DNA: TGTGCCACCAGCGGCGGGACAGGGGGCGGTTACAATGAGCAGTTCTTC. It codes for CATSGGTGGGYNEQFF.

The chain joins TRBV2 to TRBJ2-7; tentative D call: TRBD2 (5 bases). CDR1 is SNHLY and CDR2 is FYNNEI in the germline V gene. Trimming stripped 8 bases from V and 3 bases from J, with 11 bases between. The CDR3 runs 12 residues. This CDR3 reads CASVEGYYEQYF. The CDR3 bases are TGTGCCAGCGTAGAGGGCTACTACGAGCAGTACTTC.

This clone was found a few times. The chain employs TRBV28 and TRBJ2-7, with D perhaps TRBD1 (6 bases). Germline V gives CDR1 MDHEN, CDR2 SYDVKM. V was trimmed by 3 bases and J by 2 bases, leaving 8 bases between them. CDR3 length equals 13 residues. This CDR3 reads CASSLAGAYEQYF. The CDR3 DNA reads TGTGCCAGCAGTTTGGCAGGGGCCTACGAGCAGTACTTC.

The rearrangement uses TRBV9 and TRBJ1-2, with D possibly TRBD1 on 5 matching bases. This CDR3 spans 16 amino acids. V was cut by 4 bases and J by 4 bases, with 20 bases left in between. Germline assignment: CDR1 SGDLS and CDR2 YYNGEE. The DNA for the CDR3 is TGTGCCAGCAGCCTCCCAAGACACGGGAGGGGCTATGGCTACACCTTC. It codes for CASSLPRHGRGYGYTF.

The gene calls are TRBV12-3 or TRBV12-4 and TRBJ1-1, with D possibly TRBD1 on 5 matching bases. CDR3 length: 13 residues. Trimming stripped 3 bases from V and 0 bases from J, with 5 bases between. The CDR3 is CASSLDMNTEAFF. The CDR3 DNA sequence: TGTGCCAGCAGTTTGGACATGAACACTGAAGCTTTCTTT.

V gene TRBV14 combines with J gene TRBJ1-1; 7 bases are shared with TRBD1. V lost 6 bases, J lost 0 bases, and 1 base stayed unmatched. The germline gives CDR1 SGHDN, CDR2 FVKESK. This CDR3 contains 13 residues. CDR3: CASSGQVNTEAFF. The DNA for the CDR3 is TGTGCCAGCAGTGGACAGGTGAACACTGAAGCTTTCTTT.

The rearrangement joins TRBV6-5 to TRBJ2-5; no clear D. From germline, CDR1 is MNHEY and CDR2 SVGAGI. This CDR3 spans 11 amino acids. V lost 8 bases to trimming and J lost 7 bases, with 11 bases between them. Written as DNA, the CDR3 is TGTGCCAGCTATGATGGCGGGACCCAGTACTTC. This sequence encodes CASYDGGTQYF.

V and J are TRBV5-6 and TRBJ2-4, with D unresolved. Germline V gene lookup returns CDR1 SGHDT and CDR2 YYEEEE. V shed 5 bases and J shed 0 bases, with 9 bases lying between them. The CDR3 is 14 amino acids. The CDR3 region has the DNA TGTGCCAGCAGTCCAGTATCAGCCAAAAACATTCAGTACTTC. This gives the protein CASSPVSAKNIQYF.

V is TRBV5-4 and J is TRBJ1-2; unclear D gene. The CDR3 spans 16 residues. Per the germline V gene, CDR1 is SGHNT and CDR2 is YYREEE (reference sequence). V was clipped by 4 bases and J by 4 bases, with 20 bases between them. CDR3 nucleotides: TGTGCCAGCAGCCCCGTTGGGAGTGGCAGCTTCTATGGCTACACCTTC. Translating it yields CASSPVGSGSFYGYTF.

The CDR3 nucleotides read TGTGCCAGCAGTTTGTATGGGGCGAATCAGAATTCACCCCTCCACTTT. It specifies CASSLYGANQNSPLHF. The V call is TRBV2, the J call TRBJ1-6; D perhaps matches TRBD1 (5 bases). The V and J ends lost 5 bases and 7 bases respectively, with 18 bases between them. The CDR3 consists of 16 residues. Germline lookup yields CDR1 SNHLY and CDR2 FYNNEI.

The chain employs TRBV5-1 and TRBJ2-2, with D possibly being TRBD2 (6 bases). V was clipped by 0 bases and J by 2 bases, with 8 bases between them. CDR1 is SGHRS, CDR2 YFSETQ, per germline. The CDR3 loop spans 15 amino acids. The CDR3 region is CASSLAGGNTGELFF. The CDR3 DNA is TGCGCCAGCAGCTTGGCCGGGGGTAACACCGGGGAGCTGTTTTTT.

The chain combines TRBV19 with TRBJ1-3; 8 bases line up with TRBD1. From germline, CDR1 is LNHDA and CDR2 SQIVND (reference sequence). Losses at the gene ends were 7 bases for V and 3 bases for J; bases not matched to a gene: 11. The CDR3 spans 16 residues. In DNA form, the CDR3 reads TGTGCCAGTAAGAGATTGGACAGGGACCGTGGAAACACCATATATTTT. The encoded protein is CASKRLDRDRGNTIYF.

The chain carries TRBV30 and TRBJ1-3; possible D gene TRBD1, 5 bases. The germline gives CDR1 GTSNPN, CDR2 SVGIG (reference sequence). CDR3 length equals 14 residues. Trimming left V 2 bases short and J 6 bases short, with 14 bases between. The DNA of the CDR3 is TGTGCCTGGAGTACAGCGGCGGGGGAAAACACCATATATTTT. Translated, it gives CAWSTAAGENTIYF. Variable domain in full (rest from reference TRBV30 and TRBJ1-3): SQTIHQWPATLVQPVGSPLSLECTVEGTSNPNLYWYRQAAGRGLQLLFYSVGIGQISSEVPQNLSASRPQDRQFILSSKKLLLSDSGFYLCAWSTAAGENTIYFGEGSWLTVV.

This clone appeared a single time. The gene calls are TRBV30 and TRBJ1-2, with D possibly TRBD1 on 6 matching bases. Trimming took 2 bases from V and 8 from J, leaving 9 bases between them. The CDR3 loop spans 11 amino acids. Germline V gene sequence: CDR1 GTSNPN, CDR2 SVGIG (reference sequence). CDR3 bases: TGTGCCTGGAGTACAGGGAGCGGCTACACCTTC. Translating it yields CAWSTGSGYTF.

V gene TRBV2 combines with J gene TRBJ2-2, with D possibly matching TRBD1 (5 bases). Per the germline V gene, CDR1 is SNHLY and CDR2 is FYNNEI. Trimming cost V 2 bases and J 5 bases, with 9 bases left between them. The CDR3 extends over 14 amino acids. The CDR3 loop is CASSEQGYTGELFF. The CDR3 DNA reads TGTGCCAGCAGTGAACAGGGATATACCGGGGAGCTGTTTTTT.

The rearrangement uses TRBV2 and TRBJ2-7; D is perhaps TRBD1 (7 bases). V shed 1 base and J shed 2 bases, with 12 bases lying between them. CDR3 length: 15 residues. Per the germline V gene, CDR1 is SNHLY and CDR2 is FYNNEI. This CDR3 reads CASSEGRGPTYEQYF. As DNA, the CDR3 is TGTGCCAGCAGTGAAGGGAGGGGGCCGACCTACGAGCAGTACTTC.

This clone was seen ten or more times. The rearrangement links TRBV11-2 to TRBJ2-1; D is possibly TRBD2 (5 bases). V was shortened by 2 bases and J by 4 bases, with 18 bases between the two germline ends. CDR1 SGHAT and CDR2 FQNNGV come from the germline V gene. The CDR3 has 17 residues. This CDR3 reads CASSLWAPGNSYNEQFF. Here the CDR3 DNA reads TGTGCCAGCAGCTTATGGGCGCCGGGGAATTCGTACAATGAGCAGTTCTTC.

V is TRBV30 and J is TRBJ2-7, with 8 nucleotides matching TRBD1. CDR1 and CDR2 (germline): GTSNPN, SVGIG (reference sequence). V lost 5 bases and J lost 6; bases outside the gene matches: 9. This CDR3 comprises 13 residues. The CDR3: CAWGRQGLIEQYF. Here the CDR3 DNA reads TGTGCCTGGGGCAGACAGGGGCTGATCGAGCAGTACTTC.

In this sample, this clone turned up a few times. CDR3 region: CATSDKKYAERETQYF. Here the CDR3 DNA reads TGTGCCACCAGTGACAAGAAGTACGCGGAGCGAGAGACCCAGTACTTC. The J gene is TRBJ2-5, the V gene TRBV24-1; no reliable D call. This CDR3 has 16 amino acids. V shed 4 bases and J shed 4 bases, with 18 bases lying between them. Germline V gene data show CDR1 as KGHDR and CDR2 as SFDVKD.

The J gene is TRBJ2-7, the V gene TRBV4-2; possible D gene TRBD1, 5 bases. Trimming removed 1 base from V and 2 bases from J, with 12 bases in between. This CDR3 spans 15 amino acids. Germline lookup yields CDR1 LGHNA and CDR2 YNFKEQ. CDR3 protein: CASSQATGQTYEQYF. The CDR3 region has the DNA TGTGCCAGCAGCCAAGCCACAGGCCAGACCTACGAGCAGTACTTC.

This clone was counted once. This chain joins TRBV5-4 and TRBJ2-5; the D gene is possibly TRBD2 (5 bases). Looked up from germline, CDR1 is SGHNT and CDR2 is YYREEE (reference sequence). The CDR3 extends over 14 amino acids. Trimming cost V 0 bases and J 4 bases, with 10 bases left between them. The CDR3 spells CASSLDSSLETQYF. The CDR3 DNA reads as TGTGCCAGCAGCTTGGATTCTAGCCTAGAGACCCAGTACTTC.

The V call is TRBV28, the J call TRBJ2-3, with 13 positions matching TRBD2. The CDR3 loop spans 19 amino acids. V gave up 3 bases and J gave up 5 bases; unmatched junction bases: 14. Per the germline V gene, CDR1 is MDHEN and CDR2 is SYDVKM. The CDR3 loop reads CASSLSAPTSGRWKDTQYF. DNA of the CDR3: TGTGCCAGCAGTTTGTCCGCCCCGACTAGCGGGAGGTGGAAAGATACGCAGTATTTT.

This clone was detected only a few times. This sequence joins TRBV5-6 and TRBJ1-2; 7 bases are a match to TRBD1. CDR1 SGHDT and CDR2 YYEEEE come from the germline V gene. This CDR3 has 15 amino acids. Unmatched junction bases numbered 8, after V lost 4 bases and J lost 2 bases. The CDR3 DNA reads TGTGCCAGCAGCATTGAATGGACAGGCAACTATGGCTACACCTTC. Encoded protein: CASSIEWTGNYGYTF.

J is TRBJ2-7 and V is TRBV3-1 (or the pseudogene TRBV3-2); 9 positions match TRBD1. J lost 6 bases, V lost 1 base, and 7 bases had no gene match. Per germline, CDR1 LGHDT and CDR2 YNNKEL (reference sequence). The CDR3 sequence is 15 residues long. Here the CDR3 DNA reads TGTGCCAGCAGCCAAGCCTGGGACAGGGCGGGCGAGCAGTACTTC. Protein product: CASSQAWDRAGEQYF.

The V call is TRBV5-4, the J call TRBJ2-3, with 11 bases matching TRBD1. The CDR3 covers 15 residues. Germline trimming cut 3 bases from V and 4 bases from J; bases unmatched to any gene: 4. Germline assignment: CDR1 SGHNT and CDR2 YYREEE (reference sequence). DNA for the CDR3: TGTGCCAGCAGCTGGAGGACAGGGGGCGCAGATACGCAGTATTTT. It encodes CASSWRTGGADTQYF.